The next 3 T cell receptor beta chains were all read from a single sample in a study of blood T cell repertoires in COVID-19. Some clones are missing from TCRdb's copy, which holds only in-frame ones; the method was immunoSEQ multiplex PCR. The sample holds over 200,000 clones, 84% seen once. The sample consisted of peripheral blood. These receptors were obtained from a woman aged 80 or older with COVID-19, enrolled during active disease.

This clone was recorded many times. V and J are TRBV4-1 and TRBJ1-2; TRBD1 agrees at 11 bases. V was pared by 4 bases and J by 7 bases, with 2 bases of the junction left unmatched. Germline lookup yields CDR1 MGHRA and CDR2 YSYEKL. The CDR3 contains 13 residues. The CDR3 reads CASSRTGGGGYTF. CDR3 sequence (DNA): TGCGCCAGCAGCCGGACAGGGGGCGGTGGCTACACCTTC.

Worth noting for this clone: Other DNA sequences in the sample encode the same CDR3. The chain carries TRBV9 and TRBJ2-1; no reliable D call. From germline, CDR1 is SGDLS and CDR2 YYNGEE. V lost 0 bases and J lost 0, with 7 bases in between. The CDR3 has 15 amino acids. The CDR3 nucleotides are TGTGCCAGCAGCGTAGCCCCCAGCTCCTACAATGAGCAGTTCTTC. It is translated as CASSVAPSSYNEQFF.

The V and J genes are TRBV5-1 and TRBJ2-2; D is undetermined. CDR1 and CDR2 (germline): SGHRS, YFSETQ. This CDR3 contains 17 residues. V dropped 1 base and J dropped 4 bases, with 17 bases sitting between them. CDR3 coding DNA: TGCGCCAGCAGCTTGCTGACCCTAGGTTCTGGCACCGGGGAGCTGTTTTTT. Its translation: CASSLLTLGSGTGELFF.